These T cell receptor beta chains were read from a single sample in a study of cytotoxic CD8 clonotypes in ibrutinib-treated CLL. Sequencing used immunoSEQ multiplex PCR; TCRdb keeps in-frame clones, though not all of them. The data show about 130,000 clones, with around 84% seen just once and less than 4% held by the top ten. The material was PBMCs, obtained after 24 months of ibrutinib treatment. The receptors here all came from a human donor with chronic lymphocytic leukemia. CDR3s include the opening cysteine and the closing phenylalanine or tryptophan. The D gene is left open where the match is weak. Clone sizes are given selectively: once, few, many, or a class where the clone is expanded.

>TRBV7-2|TRBJ1-1|.|.
CASSLAGAGEAFF
TGTGCCAGCAGCTTAGCGGGGGCGGGCGAAGCTTTCTTT
>TRBV6-1|TRBJ2-7|TRBD1|few
CASSETGGGRDEQYF
TGTGCCAGCAGTGAGACAGGGGGCGGGCGTGACGAGCAGTACTTC
>TRBV28|TRBJ2-7|TRBD2|.
CASSLGGSVPYEQYF
TGTGCCAGCAGTCTGGGGGGGTCGGTCCCTTACGAGCAGTACTTC
>TRBV18|TRBJ1-1|TRBD1|once
CASSRDRDLNTEAFF
TGTGCCAGCTCCCGCGACAGGGACTTGAACACTGAAGCTTTCTTT
>TRBV27|TRBJ1-6|TRBD1|few
CASSSLTRTGANSPLHF
TGTGCCAGCAGTTCCCTGACTCGAACAGGGGCCAATTCACCCCTCCACTTT
>TRBV6-5|TRBJ2-1|TRBD1|.
CASSNSRGRVNEQFF
TGTGCCAGCAGCAACAGCAGGGGGCGCGTCAATGAGCAGTTCTTC
>TRBV7-6|TRBJ1-2|TRBD1|.
CASSYLGQGAFNGYTF
TGTGCCAGCAGCTACTTAGGACAGGGGGCGTTCAATGGCTACACCTTC
>TRBV15|TRBJ2-7|.|.
CATSRDGQSSYEQYF
TGTGCCACCAGCAGAGACGGACAGTCTTCCTACGAGCAGTACTTC
>TRBV27|TRBJ1-6|.|.
CASTGSDNSPLHF
TGTGCCAGCACTGGGTCAGATAATTCACCCCTCCACTTT
>TRBV13|TRBJ2-3|.|.
CASSRQQLNTQYF
TGTGCCAGCAGCCGACAGCAGCTCAATACGCAGTATTTT
>TRBV19|TRBJ2-7|.|.
CASSLSGQGGYEQYF
TGTGCCAGTAGCTTATCCGGACAGGGAGGGTACGAGCAGTACTTC
>TRBV5-1|TRBJ2-2|TRBD2|.
CASSLVPSGGSNTGELFF
TGCGCCAGCAGCTTGGTTCCTAGCGGGGGATCAAACACCGGGGAGCTGTTTTTT
>TRBV10-3|TRBJ1-3|.|.
CAISAGNTIYF
TGTGCCATCAGTGCTGGAAACACCATATATTTT
>TRBV4-1|TRBJ1-5|.|.
CASSQDPARVGGQPQHF
TGCGCCAGCAGCCAAGATCCGGCCAGGGTGGGTGGTCAGCCCCAGCATTTT
>TRBV27|TRBJ2-3|.|.
CASSLRFPDTQYF
TGTGCCAGCAGTTTACGATTTCCAGATACGCAGTATTTT
>TRBV7-9|TRBJ2-7|TRBD1|.
CASSSDRVSYEQYF
TGTGCCAGCAGCTCCGACAGGGTCTCCTACGAGCAGTACTTC
>TRBV14|TRBJ2-7|.|.
CASSQAWGFGDKTSYEQYF
TGTGCCAGCAGCCAAGCCTGGGGGTTTGGGGACAAGACTTCCTACGAGCAGTACTTC
>TRBV7-8|TRBJ2-3|.|.
CASSLKGIGPSTDTQYF
TGTGCCAGCAGCTTAAAGGGGATCGGCCCTAGCACAGATACGCAGTATTTT
>TRBV28|TRBJ1-2|.|.
CASSLWERDGYTF
TGTGCCAGCAGTTTGTGGGAGAGAGATGGCTACACCTTC
>TRBV7-2|TRBJ1-5|.|few
CASSTNRAGNQPQHF
TGTGCCAGCAGCACCAACAGGGCTGGCAATCAGCCCCAGCATTTT
>TRBV18|TRBJ1-5|.|few
CASSPRGDQPQHF
TGTGCCAGCTCGCCGCGAGGCGATCAGCCCCAGCATTTT
>TRBV10-3|TRBJ2-1|.|.
CAISTTSSPNEQFF
TGTGCCATCAGCACAACTAGCAGCCCCAATGAGCAGTTCTTC
>TRBV4-2|TRBJ2-2|TRBD2|.
CASSQPSGGASGELFF
TGTGCCAGCAGCCAACCTAGCGGGGGGGCTAGCGGGGAGCTGTTTTTT
>TRBV28|TRBJ2-3|.|.
CASSSLVFRSPTDTQYF
TGTGCCAGCAGCTCGCTAGTATTTCGTAGCCCCACAGATACGCAGTATTTT
>TRBV7-2|TRBJ1-1|.|.
CASSSGGSLKYDNTEAFF
TGTGCCAGCAGCTCCGGGGGAAGTTTAAAATATGACAACACTGAAGCTTTCTTT
>TRBV19|TRBJ1-4|TRBD1|.
CASSPIGTGPRFF
TGTGCCAGTAGCCCAATAGGGACAGGGCCTCGTTTTTTT
>TRBV30|TRBJ1-6|.|once
CAWTSGGSNSPLHF
TGTGCCTGGACCTCGGGCGGGAGTAATTCACCCCTCCACTTT
>TRBV7-2|TRBJ2-4|TRBD2|.
CASSRGGRGIQYF
TGTGCCAGCAGCCGCGGGGGGCGGGGCATTCAGTACTTC
>TRBV15|TRBJ1-1|TRBD1|.
CATSRDDRGFGTEAFF
TGTGCCACCAGCAGAGACGACAGGGGATTTGGCACTGAAGCTTTCTTT
>TRBV6-1|TRBJ2-1|TRBD1|.
CASSDWGTGAGNEQFF
TGTGCCAGCAGTGATTGGGGGACAGGGGCAGGAAATGAGCAGTTCTTC
>TRBV19|TRBJ1-1|.|.
CASRATGVGWAMNTEAFF
TGTGCCAGTAGAGCAACGGGGGTGGGGTGGGCCATGAACACTGAAGCTTTCTTT
>TRBV19|TRBJ1-4|TRBD1|.
CASKVQGAQTNEKLFF
TGTGCCAGCAAGGTTCAGGGGGCGCAGACTAATGAAAAACTGTTTTTT
>TRBV21-1|TRBJ1-6|.|.
CASSGRTAGGSNSPLHF
TGTGCCAGCAGCGGGCGGACAGCAGGGGGTTCAAATTCACCCCTCCACTTT
>TRBV7-2|TRBJ1-5|.|.
CASSVAGGRSNQPQHF
TGTGCCAGCAGCGTAGCGGGGGGGCGAAGCAATCAGCCCCAGCATTTT
>TRBV27|TRBJ2-5|.|.
CASSRGGRGQETQYF
TGTGCCAGCAGTCGAGGTGGTCGGGGGCAGGAGACCCAGTACTTC
>TRBV5-6|TRBJ1-5|.|.
CASSLGIANQPQHF
TGTGCCAGCAGCTTAGGCATTGCTAATCAGCCCCAGCATTTT
>TRBV5-1|TRBJ1-2|TRBD1|.
CASSSTGLANYGYTF
TGCGCCAGCAGCTCGACAGGGTTGGCTAACTATGGCTACACCTTC
>TRBV7-3|TRBJ2-3|TRBD2|.
CASSSRAGGQQDTQYF
TGTGCCAGCAGCTCCAGAGCGGGGGGGCAACAAGATACGCAGTATTTT
>TRBV5-4|TRBJ1-3|.|.
CASSLGTAGYSGNTIYF
TGTGCCAGCAGCTTGGGGACTGCAGGTTACTCTGGAAACACCATATATTTT
>TRBV7-2|TRBJ2-7|.|.
CASSSAGIEQYF
TGTGCCAGCAGCTCAGCCGGTATCGAGCAGTACTTC
>TRBV7-9|TRBJ2-1|.|.
CASSSQLVNEQFF
TGTGCCAGCAGCTCGCAACTAGTAAATGAGCAGTTCTTC